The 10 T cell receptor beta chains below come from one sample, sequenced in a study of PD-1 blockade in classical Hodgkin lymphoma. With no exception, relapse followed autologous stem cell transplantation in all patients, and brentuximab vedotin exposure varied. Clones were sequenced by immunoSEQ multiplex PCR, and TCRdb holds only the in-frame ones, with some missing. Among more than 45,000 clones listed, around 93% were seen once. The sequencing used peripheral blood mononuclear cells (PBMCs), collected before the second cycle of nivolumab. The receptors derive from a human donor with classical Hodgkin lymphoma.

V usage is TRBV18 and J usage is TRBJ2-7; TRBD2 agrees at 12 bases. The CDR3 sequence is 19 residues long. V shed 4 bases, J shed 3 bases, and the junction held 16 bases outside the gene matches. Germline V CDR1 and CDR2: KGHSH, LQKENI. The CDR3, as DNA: TGTGCCAGCTCACAGGAGCCGGGACTAGCGGGTGGCGCGGACTACGAGCAGTACTTC. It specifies CASSQEPGLAGGADYEQYF. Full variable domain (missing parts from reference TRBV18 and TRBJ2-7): NAGVMQNPRHLVRRRGQEARLRCSPMKGHSHVYWYRQLPEEGLKFMVYLQKENIIDESGMPKERFSAEFPKEGPSILRIQQVVRGDSAAYFCASSQEPGLAGGADYEQYFGPGTRLTVT.

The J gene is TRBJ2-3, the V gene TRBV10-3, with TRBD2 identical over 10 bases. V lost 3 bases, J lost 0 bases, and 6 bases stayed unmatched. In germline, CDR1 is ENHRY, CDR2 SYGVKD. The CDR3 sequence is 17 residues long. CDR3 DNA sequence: TGTGCCATCAGTGAAAAGCAGCGGGAGGGAAGCACAGATACGCAGTATTTT. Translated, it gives CAISEKQREGSTDTQYF.

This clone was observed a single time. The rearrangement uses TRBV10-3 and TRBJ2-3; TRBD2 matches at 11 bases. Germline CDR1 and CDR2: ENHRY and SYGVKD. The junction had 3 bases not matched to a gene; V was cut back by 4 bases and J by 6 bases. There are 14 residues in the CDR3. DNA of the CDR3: TGTGCCATCAGTGGGCTAGCGGGGGGCGATACGCAGTATTTT. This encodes CAISGLAGGDTQYF.

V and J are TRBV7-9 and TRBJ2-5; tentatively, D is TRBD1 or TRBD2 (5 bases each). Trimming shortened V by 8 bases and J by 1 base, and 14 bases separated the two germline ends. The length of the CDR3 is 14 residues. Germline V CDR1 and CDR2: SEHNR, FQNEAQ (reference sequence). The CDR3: CASRSGTGQETQYF. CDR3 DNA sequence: TGTGCCAGCCGCTCGGGGACGGGCCAAGAGACCCAGTACTTC.

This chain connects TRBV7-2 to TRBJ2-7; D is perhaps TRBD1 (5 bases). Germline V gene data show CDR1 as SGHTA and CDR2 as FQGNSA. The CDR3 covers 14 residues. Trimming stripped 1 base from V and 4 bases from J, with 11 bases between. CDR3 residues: CASSLGGTGYEQYF. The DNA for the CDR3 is TGTGCCAGCAGCTTAGGGGGCACTGGGTACGAGCAGTACTTC.

CDR3 protein: CASTAGGPGTGELFF. For the CDR3, the DNA is TGTGCCAGCACAGCGGGAGGGCCTGGGACCGGGGAGCTGTTTTTT. The chain uses TRBV7-8 and TRBJ2-2, with 10 nucleotides matching TRBD2. The CDR3 runs 15 residues. Germline V gene sequence: CDR1 SGHVS, CDR2 FQNEAQ. With 7 bases clipped from V and 5 bases from J, the junction kept 7 bases outside the gene matches.

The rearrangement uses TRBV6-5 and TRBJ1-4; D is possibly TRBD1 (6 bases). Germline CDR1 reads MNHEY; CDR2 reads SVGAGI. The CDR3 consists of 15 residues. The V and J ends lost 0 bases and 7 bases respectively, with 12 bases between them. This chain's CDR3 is CASSYSRGDPEKLFF. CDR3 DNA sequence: TGTGCCAGCAGTTACTCGAGGGGGGATCCTGAAAAACTGTTTTTT.

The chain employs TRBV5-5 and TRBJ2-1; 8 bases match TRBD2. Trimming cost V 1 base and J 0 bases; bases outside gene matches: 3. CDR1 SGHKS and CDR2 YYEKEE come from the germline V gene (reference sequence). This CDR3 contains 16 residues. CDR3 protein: CASSLSLAGSYNEQFF. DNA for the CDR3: TGTGCCAGCAGCTTGAGTCTAGCGGGCTCCTACAATGAGCAGTTCTTC.

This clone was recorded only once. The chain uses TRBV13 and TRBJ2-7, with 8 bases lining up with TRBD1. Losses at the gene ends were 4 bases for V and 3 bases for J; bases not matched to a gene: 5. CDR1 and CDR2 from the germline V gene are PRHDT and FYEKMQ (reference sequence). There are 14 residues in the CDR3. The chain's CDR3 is CASSYGTGLYEQYF. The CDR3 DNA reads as TGTGCCAGCAGCTACGGGACAGGTCTCTACGAGCAGTACTTC.

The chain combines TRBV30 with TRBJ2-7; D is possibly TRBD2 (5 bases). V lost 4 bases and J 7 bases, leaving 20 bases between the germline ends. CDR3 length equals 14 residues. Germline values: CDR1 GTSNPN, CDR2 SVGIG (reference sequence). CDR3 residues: CAWNLRDTSQEQYF. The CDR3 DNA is TGTGCCTGGAACCTCCGGGATACCTCCCAGGAGCAGTACTTC.